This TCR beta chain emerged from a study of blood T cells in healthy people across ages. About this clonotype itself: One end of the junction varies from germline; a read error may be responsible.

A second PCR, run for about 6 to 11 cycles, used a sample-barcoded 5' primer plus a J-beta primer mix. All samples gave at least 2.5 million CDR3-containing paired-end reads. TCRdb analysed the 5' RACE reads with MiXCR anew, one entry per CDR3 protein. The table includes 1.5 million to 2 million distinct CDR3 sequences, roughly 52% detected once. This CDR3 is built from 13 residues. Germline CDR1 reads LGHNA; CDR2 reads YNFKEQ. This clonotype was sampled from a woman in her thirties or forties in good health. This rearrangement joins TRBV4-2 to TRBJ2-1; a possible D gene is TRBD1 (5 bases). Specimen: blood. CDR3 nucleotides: TGTGCCAGCAGCCGGGTCGGACACAATGGGCAGTTCTTC. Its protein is CASSRVGHNGQFF.